These T cell receptor beta chains were read from a single sample in a study of T-cell memory formation after mild COVID-19. TCRdb processed the 5' RACE reads anew with MiXCR; each CDR3 protein has one entry. The sample contains approximately 170,000 distinct CDR3 sequences, roughly 13% of which appear only once. Sequencing was carried out using PBMCs or a T cell subset sorted from them (not recorded which). The source is a young man who had mild COVID-19 (a few samples of this study predate the infection). Cell type and time point are not known. The CDR3 runs from the conserved cysteine through the conserved F or W. The D gene is left open where the match is weak. The size entry is marked missing in some rows and otherwise reads once, few, many or a size class.

V	D	size	J	DNA	CDR3
TRBV28	TRBD1	NA	TRBJ1-1	TGTGCCAGCAGTTTATCGGCGACAGGGGGTCGGTACGTTGAAGCTTTCTTT	CASSLSATGGRYVEAFF
TRBV11-2	TRBD1	NA	TRBJ2-5	TGTGCCAGCAGCTTAAGGCCAGGGGGAGAGACCCAGTACTTC	CASSLRPGGETQYF
TRBV10-3	NA	few	TRBJ1-1	TGTGCCATCAATGGAGGGGCCACTGAAGCTTTCTTT	CAINGGATEAFF
TRBV7-9	NA	few	TRBJ1-1	TGTGCCAGCAGAGGACATCTCGAAGCTTTCTTT	CASRGHLEAFF
TRBV6-2/TRBV6-3	NA	few	TRBJ2-3	TGTGCCAGCAGTTACAGGCCAGGGTCAGATACGCAGTATTTT	CASSYRPGSDTQYF
TRBV30	TRBD1	NA	TRBJ2-7	TGTGCCTGGAGTGCCAGGGGGGAGCAGTACTTC	CAWSARGEQYF
TRBV5-1	NA	many	TRBJ1-1	TGCGCCAGCAGCCTAACTTCTTGGGTCAACACTGAAGCTTTCTTT	CASSLTSWVNTEAFF
TRBV2	TRBD1	NA	TRBJ1-5	TGTGCCAGCCGACAGGGTGGCAATCAGCCCCAGCATTTT	CASRQGGNQPQHF
TRBV20-1	NA	few	TRBJ2-2	TGCAGTGCTGTGGACTCTCCCACCGGGGAGCTGTTTTTT	CSAVDSPTGELFF
TRBV6-2/TRBV6-3	NA	few	TRBJ2-5	TGTGCCAGCGCGATTGAAGGGGCCCAGTACTTC	CASAIEGAQYF
TRBV5-5	TRBD1	few	TRBJ2-7	TGTGCCAGCAGCTTGGAGGGACAGGCATACGAGCAGTACTTC	CASSLEGQAYEQYF
TRBV11-2	TRBD1	NA	TRBJ1-2	TGTGCCAGCAGCCCGGGGGGGACAGGCTCTCTCTTTGGCTACACCTTC	CASSPGGTGSLFGYTF
TRBV20-1	TRBD2	NA	TRBJ2-1	TGCAGTCCACGAAGGGGAGTCGGGGGGGCGAATGAGCAGTTCTTC	CSPRRGVGGANEQFF
TRBV6-5	NA	NA	TRBJ2-3	TGTGCCAGCAGTTCTAGGCCAGATACGCAGTATTTT	CASSSRPDTQYF
TRBV9	NA	NA	TRBJ2-2	TGTGCCAGCAGCGTAGAGGCTAGATACACCGGGGAGCTGTTTTTT	CASSVEARYTGELFF
TRBV20-1	NA	NA	TRBJ2-4	TGCAGTGCTCCCGACACAGGGAAGGCCAAAAACATTCAGTACTTC	CSAPDTGKAKNIQYF
TRBV9	TRBD1	few	TRBJ2-5	TGTGCCAGCAGCGTGGGGACCGGGACAGGCTGGGGCGAGACCCAGTACTTC	CASSVGTGTGWGETQYF
TRBV5-1	NA	NA	TRBJ1-1	TGCGCCAGCAGCTCTGGGGGGTGGCGGACCACTGAAGCTTTCTTT	CASSSGGWRTTEAFF
TRBV6-2/TRBV6-3	TRBD1	few	TRBJ2-3	TGTGCCATAGGGACAGGGGCAGGAAGAGATACGCAGTATTTT	CAIGTGAGRDTQYF
TRBV12-3/TRBV12-4	TRBD2	few	TRBJ2-1	TGTGCCAGCAGTTGGGGACTAGCGGGGGGGCGTGGTGAGCAGTTCTTC	CASSWGLAGGRGEQFF
TRBV2	NA	NA	TRBJ1-1	TGTGCCAGCAAAGAGGGCACTGAAGCTTTCTTT	CASKEGTEAFF
TRBV20-1	TRBD2	NA	TRBJ2-3	TGCAGTGCTAGACGAGCGGGGGCCCGGGATACGCAGTATTTT	CSARRAGARDTQYF
TRBV6-1	NA	NA	TRBJ1-1	TGTGCCAGCAGTGTCAGGGGAACATCTGAAGCTTTCTTT	CASSVRGTSEAFF
TRBV20-1	NA	NA	TRBJ1-2	TGCAGTGCTAGCACCCGGGACTATGGCTACACCTTC	CSASTRDYGYTF
TRBV4-3	NA	few	TRBJ1-5	TGCGCCAGCAGCCAAGAAGTCGGACAGAACAATCAGCCCCAGCATTTT	CASSQEVGQNNQPQHF
TRBV5-1	TRBD1	few	TRBJ1-5	TGCGCCAGCAAATCCGGGACAGGGTACGATCAGCCCCAGCATTTT	CASKSGTGYDQPQHF
TRBV6-5	TRBD2	few	TRBJ2-5	TGTGCCAGCAGTTACTCGATGGCTAGCGGGGGGGCCCCAGAGACCCAGTACTTC	CASSYSMASGGAPETQYF
TRBV3-1	NA	NA	TRBJ2-1	TGTGCCAGCAGCCAATTCGCGGGACACGGGATCAATGAGCAGTTCTTC	CASSQFAGHGINEQFF
TRBV6-5	TRBD1	few	TRBJ2-6	TGTGCCAGCAGTTCCACAGGGGCCGGGGCCAACGTCCTGACTTTC	CASSSTGAGANVLTF
TRBV5-1	TRBD2	NA	TRBJ2-3	TGCGCCAGCAGCTTGGAAGCGCGGGGGGCCACAGATACGCAGTATTTT	CASSLEARGATDTQYF
TRBV7-2	TRBD1	NA	TRBJ2-3	TGTGCCAGCAGCATGGACAGGGTTGGAGATACGCAGTATTTT	CASSMDRVGDTQYF
TRBV4-3	TRBD2	NA	TRBJ2-3	TGCGCCAGCAGCCAAGATCCTCGGACTAGCGGGGGGGCAACGGATACGCAGTATTTT	CASSQDPRTSGGATDTQYF
TRBV6-1	TRBD2	NA	TRBJ2-1	TGTGCCAGCAGTCCGGGGGGTGAGGGAGGTGAGCAGTTCTTC	CASSPGGEGGEQFF
TRBV6-5	TRBD1	few	TRBJ2-7	TGTGCCAGCAGCCCCCCGGGACAGGGGTCGGCCGAGCAGTACTTC	CASSPPGQGSAEQYF
TRBV7-2	NA	few	TRBJ2-3	TGTGCCAGCGGAGCCAACACAGATACGCAGTATTTT	CASGANTDTQYF